The sequence of this T cell receptor beta chain was determined in a study of CD8 T cells in ankylosing spondylitis. CDR3 length: 14 amino acids. V shed 4 bases and J shed 6 bases, with 13 bases lying between them. Germline CDR1 SGHRS, CDR2 YFSETQ. This clonotype occurred many times. TCRdb fed the 5' RACE reads into MiXCR, producing one record per CDR3 protein. The table lists under 200,000 distinct CDR3 sequences, about 9.9% of them singletons, with under 35% in the top ten. The chain recombines TRBV5-1 with TRBJ2-2; D not certain. The sample consisted of blood, either unsorted or a sorted T cell fraction (not recorded which). The source of this sequence is a male donor with ankylosing spondylitis or in good health (not recorded which). CDR3 loop: CASSPLGEAGELFF. CDR3 coding DNA: TGCGCCAGCAGCCCCCTGGGTGAGGCCGGGGAGCTGTTTTTT.